This T cell receptor (beta chain) was recovered during a study of shared clonotypes between healthy human individuals. Study-level information: A donor's plate count was three for CD4 naive and three for CD4 memory; CD8 naive had two and CD8 memory one. General study findings and limits: Naive subsets, compared against memory subsets, generally had larger estimated richness values.

This CDR3 has 14 amino acids. Germline V gene data show CDR1 as SGHAT and CDR2 as FQNNGV. Trimming stripped 3 bases from V and 8 bases from J, with 16 bases between. Sequencing used immunoSEQ multiplex PCR; TCRdb keeps in-frame clones, though not all of them. The data show more than 2 million clones, 85% to 95% seen once. In the case of this clone: Antigen specificity is unknown.

The receptor comes from a man younger than 35 in good health. The chain employs TRBV11-2 and TRBJ1-1; perhaps TRBD1 as D (5 bases). The sample was naive CD4+ T cells sorted from blood. The subset is: CD45RA+ positively selected. CDR3 DNA sequence: TGTGCCAGCAGCTTGTTATCAGGGTTGTCCGAAGCTTTCTTT. Encoded protein: CASSLLSGLSEAFF.